The 9 T cell receptor beta chains below come from one sample, sequenced in a study of blood T cells in healthy people across ages. The second PCR ran roughly 6 to 11 cycles with a sample-barcoded 5' primer and J-beta primers. Using its own MiXCR run on the 5' RACE reads, TCRdb lists one record per CDR3 protein. The sample contains over 700,000 distinct CDR3 sequences, roughly 25% of which appear only once. These data were also reused for a study on T cells of mothers and their children.

What was sequenced was blood. Receptors originate from a boy younger than 18 in good health.

This rearrangement joins TRBV20-1 to TRBJ2-1, with 9 bases that match TRBD2. The germline gives CDR1 DFQATT, CDR2 SNEGSKA (reference sequence). Trimming took 0 bases from V and 8 from J; bases not matched to a gene: 8. This CDR3 spans 15 amino acids. This chain's CDR3 is CSARDGAGGLYEQFF. CDR3 bases: TGCAGTGCTAGAGATGGGGCGGGGGGGCTTTATGAGCAGTTCTTC.

The rearrangement uses TRBV21-1 and TRBJ2-1; TRBD1 reflects the table's D call only, with no check against the DNA. TRBV21-1 is recorded as a pseudogene. This CDR3 region has 17 residues. The CDR3 region has the DNA TGTGCCAGCAGCAGGGACAGACCCCAAATTTCCTACAATGAACAGTTCTTC. Amino acids: CASSRDRPQISYNEQFF.

This clonotype was observed a few times. The J gene is TRBJ1-2, the V gene TRBV20-1; D is possibly TRBD1 (6 bases). Germline values: CDR1 DFQATT, CDR2 SNEGSKA (reference sequence). This CDR3 comprises 14 residues. The V end was cut by 0 bases, the J end by 7 bases, with 15 bases between. CDR3 loop: CSAREGNRAGGYTF. The CDR3 nucleotides are TGCAGTGCTAGAGAGGGGAACAGGGCGGGTGGCTACACCTTC.

This chain uses TRBV4-2 with TRBJ1-2, with D unclear. V was clipped by 1 base and J by 8 bases, with 17 bases between them. Germline assignment: CDR1 LGHNA and CDR2 YNFKEQ. The CDR3 totals 15 residues. CDR3 loop: CASSQVDTSVKGYTF. The CDR3 DNA sequence: TGTGCCAGCAGCCAAGTTGATACCAGCGTGAAGGGCTACACCTTC.

This clonotype was found many times. This chain uses TRBV12-3 or TRBV12-4 with TRBJ2-1; a possible D gene is TRBD2 (6 bases). The CDR3 covers 13 residues. Between the trimmed V and J ends, which lost 4 bases and 9 bases, there was a span of 13 bases. The CDR3 DNA follows: TGTGCCAGCAGTTCCCGACTAGGCCCTGAGCAGTTCTTC. Amino acid sequence: CASSSRLGPEQFF.

This CDR3 is CASSQDLDQGNEQFF. The CDR3 DNA reads as TGCGCCAGCAGCCAAGATCTAGATCAGGGCAATGAGCAGTTCTTC. This chain connects TRBV4-3 to TRBJ2-5; a weak D match, TRBD1 (5 bases). The J call may be faulty, since TRBJ2-1 better matches the DNA end. The germline V gene has CDR1 LGHNA and CDR2 YSLEER. The CDR3 has 15 amino acids.

This clonotype occurred a few times. This chain uses TRBV4-3 with TRBJ2-7, with unresolved D. With 0 bases removed from V and 2 bases from J, the gap between germline ends came to 17 bases. This CDR3 has 17 amino acids. Germline loops: CDR1 LGHNA, CDR2 YSLEER. The CDR3: CASSQEKVGQIPYEQYF. In nucleotides, the CDR3 is TGCGCCAGCAGCCAAGAAAAGGTAGGGCAGATACCCTACGAGCAGTACTTC.

The chain combines TRBV19 with TRBJ1-2; D possibly corresponds to TRBD1 (5 bases). The ends were cut back, 11 bases at V and 3 bases at J, with 19 bases in the middle. Germline CDR1 and CDR2: LNHDA and SQIVND (reference sequence). The CDR3 is 14 amino acids. CDR3 residues: CAAGGGARDYGYTF. In DNA, the CDR3 is TGTGCCGCAGGAGGAGGGGCTAGAGACTATGGCTACACCTTC.

V is TRBV21-1 and J is TRBJ2-7; no DNA check was done on the table's D call, TRBD1. TRBV21-1 is a known pseudogene. The CDR3 covers 14 residues. The CDR3 DNA is TGTGCCAGCAGAGGCAGGGTTATGCCCTACGAGCAGTACTTC. It specifies CASRGRVMPYEQYF.